This T cell receptor beta chain was obtained from a study of molecular identifiers for immune sequencing clone quantification. Regarding the study as a whole: Molecules of identical TCR sharing a barcode could underestimate highly expanded clone sizes. Whereas clones above 20 RNA copies held under 1% of naive-cell molecules, they held over 97% of effector molecules.

Both previously described methods and listed TCR primers were employed to make bulk TCR libraries. TCRdb passed the PCR reads through MiXCR, listing each CDR3 protein once. The data hold some 590,000 distinct CDR3 sequences, with less than 30% observed a single time. The CDR3 is 13 amino acids. V was pared by 7 bases and J by 3 bases, with 12 bases between. From germline, CDR1 is LNHDA and CDR2 SQIVND (reference sequence). A few counts support this clonotype. Its antigen is as yet unknown. A CD8+CD4-CCR7+CD45RA+ phenotype served as the sorting definition for naive CD8 T cells. The rearrangement links TRBV19 to TRBJ2-5, with D perhaps matching TRBD2 (5 bases). Sequenced: naive CD8+ T cells from blood, with Jurkat cell RNA spiked in. Sample subset: FACS-sorted CD8+CD4-CCR7+CD45RA+ naive T cells. The sequence was obtained from a human donor in good health. Some libraries in this study had Jurkat cell RNA spiked in. CDR3 sequence reads: CASTSGREETQYF. The CDR3 DNA reads as TGTGCCAGTACGTCCGGGCGGGAAGAGACCCAGTACTTC.